The clone carrying this T cell receptor beta chain was found a few times. Antigen unknown. Tumor samples were obtained before definitive surgery or chemotherapy. J lost 5 bases, V lost 5 bases, and 6 bases had no gene match. This CDR3 contains 14 residues. Germline V gives CDR1 SNHLY, CDR2 FYNNEI. The data stem from a study of high-grade serous ovarian cancer treatment subgroups. Study-level background: Samples averaged 14,192 reads and over 6,000 unique TCR beta rearrangements. Study-wide findings and caveats: Same-patient tumor repertoires overlapped at roughly 0.095 to 0.8; different patients barely overlapped. TCR clonal relatedness correlated positively with neoantigen level. Only CDR3 was analyzed; CDR1 and CDR2 were not.

Sequencing used immunoSEQ multiplex PCR; TCRdb keeps in-frame clones, though not all of them. The table includes roughly 3,600 clones, over 60% detected once. The chain has TRBV2 and TRBJ2-1; 7 bases map to TRBD1. The TCR sequence derives from a human donor with high-grade serous ovarian cancer. The sequenced sample was tumor tissue. CDR3 sequence reads: CASSRRGRDNEQFF. CDR3 sequence (DNA): TGTGCCAGCAGTCGTAGGGGGCGGGACAATGAGCAGTTCTTC.